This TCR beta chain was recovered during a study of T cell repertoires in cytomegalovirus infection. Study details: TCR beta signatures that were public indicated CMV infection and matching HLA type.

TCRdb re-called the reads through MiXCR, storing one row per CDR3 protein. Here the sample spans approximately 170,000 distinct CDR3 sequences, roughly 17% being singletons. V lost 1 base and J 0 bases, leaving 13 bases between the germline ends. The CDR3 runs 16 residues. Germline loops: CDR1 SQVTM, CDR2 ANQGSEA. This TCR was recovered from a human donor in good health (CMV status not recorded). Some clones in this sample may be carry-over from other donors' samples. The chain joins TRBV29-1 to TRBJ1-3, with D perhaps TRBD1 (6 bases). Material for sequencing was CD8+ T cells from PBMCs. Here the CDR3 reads CSVEAEDSSSGNTIYF. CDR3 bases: TGCAGCGTTGAAGCAGAGGACAGCTCCTCTGGAAACACCATATATTTT. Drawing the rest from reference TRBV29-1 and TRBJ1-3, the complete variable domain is SAVISQKPSRDICQRGTSLTIQCQVDSQVTMMFWYRQQPGQSLTLIATANQGSEATYESGFVIDKFPISRPNLTFSTLTVSNMSPEDSSIYLCSVEAEDSSSGNTIYFGEGSWLTVV.